This TCR beta chain was captured in a study of T cell responses to AZD1222 COVID-19 vaccine. The protocol was immunoSEQ multiplex PCR, while the TCRdb copy is restricted to in-frame clones and leaves out a portion. The sample lists fewer than 150,000 clones; around 90% were seen once. Notes on the study in general: Donors were chiefly white British, with a greater number of females, and clonal diversity was perhaps underestimated.

Trimming stripped 2 bases from V and 3 bases from J, with 11 bases between. The germline V gene encodes CDR1 SGHNT and CDR2 YENEEA. The CDR3 is 14 amino acids. A note on this clone: The target antigen is unknown.

The sample was peripheral blood, taken 28 days after the second AZD1222 dose. This receptor was identified in an adult who received the AZD1222 COVID-19 vaccine. The rearrangement joins TRBV11-3 to TRBJ2-7; the D is unclear. CDR3 protein: CASSLQVQVYEQYF. The CDR3 DNA is TGTGCCAGCAGCTTACAAGTCCAAGTCTACGAGCAGTACTTC. Filled out from reference TRBV11-3 and TRBJ2-7, the complete variable domain reads EAGVVQSPRYKIIEKKQPVAFWCNPISGHNTLYWYLQNLGQGPELLIRYENEEAVDDSQLPKDRFSAERLKGVDSTLKIQPAELGDSAVYLCASSLQVQVYEQYFGPGTRLTVT.